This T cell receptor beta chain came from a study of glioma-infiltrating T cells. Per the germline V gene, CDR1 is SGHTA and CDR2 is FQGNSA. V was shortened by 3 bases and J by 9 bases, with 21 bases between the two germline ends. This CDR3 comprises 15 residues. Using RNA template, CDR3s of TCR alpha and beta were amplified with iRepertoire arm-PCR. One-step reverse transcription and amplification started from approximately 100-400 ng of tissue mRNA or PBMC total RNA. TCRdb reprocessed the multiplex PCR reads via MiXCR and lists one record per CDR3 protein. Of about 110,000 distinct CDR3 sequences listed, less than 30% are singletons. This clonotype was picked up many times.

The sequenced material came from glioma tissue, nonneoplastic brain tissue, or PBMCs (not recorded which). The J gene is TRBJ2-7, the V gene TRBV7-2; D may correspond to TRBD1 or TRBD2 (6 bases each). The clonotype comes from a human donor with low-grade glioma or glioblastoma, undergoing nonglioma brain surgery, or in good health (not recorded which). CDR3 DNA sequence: TGTGCCAGCAGCTTGCCCGTGGGGGGCTTGACGCTGCAGTACTTC. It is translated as CASSLPVGGLTLQYF.